This T cell receptor beta chain emerged from a study of shared clonotypes between healthy human individuals. On the study more broadly: CD4 naive and CD4 memory each took three plates per donor, while CD8 naive took two and CD8 memory one. Study-level results: Despite large depth, sorted-subset datasets appeared incompletely sequenced. Shared clonotypes across all four donors exceeded non-shared ones in generation probability.

Donors comprised healthy HIV-negative adults lacking recent acute infections or vaccinations. V lost 6 bases to trimming and J lost 5 bases, with 10 bases between them. Germline assignment: CDR1 GTSNPN and CDR2 SVGIG (reference sequence). This CDR3 region has 11 residues. Clones were read by immunoSEQ multiplex PCR, and TCRdb kept only the in-frame ones, dropping some. This sample has about 380,000 clones, with 95% to 97% found just once. To note about this clone: Antigen: not known.

The specimen was memory CD8+ T cells sorted from blood. Subset indicated: CD45RO+ cells pooled with CCR7-negative TemRA cells. The source is a young man in good health. V usage is TRBV30 and J usage is TRBJ2-5; D might be TRBD2 (6 bases). The CDR3 sequence: CACGRRETQYF. The DNA for the CDR3 is TGTGCCTGCGGGAGACGCGAGACCCAGTACTTC.